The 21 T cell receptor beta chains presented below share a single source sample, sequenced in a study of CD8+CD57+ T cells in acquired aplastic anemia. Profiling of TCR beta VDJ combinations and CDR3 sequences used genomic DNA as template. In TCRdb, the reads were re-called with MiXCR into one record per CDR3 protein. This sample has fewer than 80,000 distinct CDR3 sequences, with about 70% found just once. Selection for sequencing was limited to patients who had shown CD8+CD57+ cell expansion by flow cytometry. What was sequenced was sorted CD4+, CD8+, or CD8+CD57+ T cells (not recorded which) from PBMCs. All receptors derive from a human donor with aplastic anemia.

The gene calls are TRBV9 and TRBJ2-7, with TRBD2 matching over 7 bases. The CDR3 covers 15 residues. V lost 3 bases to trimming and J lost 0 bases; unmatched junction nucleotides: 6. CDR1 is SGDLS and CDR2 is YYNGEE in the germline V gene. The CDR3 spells CASSGGTTSSYEQYF. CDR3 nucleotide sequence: TGTGCCAGCAGCGGGGGGACTACCAGCTCCTACGAGCAGTACTTC.

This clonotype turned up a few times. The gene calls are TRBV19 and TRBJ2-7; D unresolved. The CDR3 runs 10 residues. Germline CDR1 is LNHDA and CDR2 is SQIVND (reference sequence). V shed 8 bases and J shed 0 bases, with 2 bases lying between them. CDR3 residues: CASGSYEQYF. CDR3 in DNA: TGTGCCAGTGGCTCCTACGAGCAGTACTTC.

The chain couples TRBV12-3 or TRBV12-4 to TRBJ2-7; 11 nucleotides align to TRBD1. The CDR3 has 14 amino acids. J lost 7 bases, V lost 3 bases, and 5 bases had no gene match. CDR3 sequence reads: CASSFGQGAREQYF. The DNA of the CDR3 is TGTGCCAGCAGTTTTGGACAGGGGGCAAGAGAGCAGTACTTC.

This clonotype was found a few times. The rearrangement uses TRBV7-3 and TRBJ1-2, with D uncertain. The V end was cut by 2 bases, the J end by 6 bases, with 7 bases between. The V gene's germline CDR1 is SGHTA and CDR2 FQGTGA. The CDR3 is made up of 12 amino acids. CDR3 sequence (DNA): TGTGCCAGCAGCTTAGCGGGAAATGGCTACACCTTC. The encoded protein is CASSLAGNGYTF.

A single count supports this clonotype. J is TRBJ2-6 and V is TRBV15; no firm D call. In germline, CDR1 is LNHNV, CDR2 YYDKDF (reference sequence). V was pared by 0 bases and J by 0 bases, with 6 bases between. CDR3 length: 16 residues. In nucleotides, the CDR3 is TGTGCCACCAGCAGAGAAGAAAGCTCTGGGGCCAACGTCCTGACTTTC. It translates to CATSREESSGANVLTF.

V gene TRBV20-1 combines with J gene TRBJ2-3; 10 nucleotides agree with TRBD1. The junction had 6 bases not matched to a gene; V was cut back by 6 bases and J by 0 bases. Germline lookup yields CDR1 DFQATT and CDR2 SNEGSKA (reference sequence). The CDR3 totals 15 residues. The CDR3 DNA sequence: TGCAGTGCGCCATGGGACAGGGGTAGCACAGATACGCAGTATTTT. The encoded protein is CSAPWDRGSTDTQYF.

CDR3 sequence reads: CATSRGVAGSYEQYF. The DNA of the CDR3 is TGTGCCACCAGCAGAGGGGTAGCGGGGAGCTACGAGCAGTACTTC. The chain has TRBV15 and TRBJ2-7, with 8 bases matching TRBD2. This CDR3 contains 15 residues. Germline CDR1 is LNHNV and CDR2 is YYDKDF (reference sequence). Losses at the gene ends were 1 base for V and 3 bases for J; bases not matched to a gene: 5. Complete variable domain (other parts from reference TRBV15 and TRBJ2-7): DAMVIQNPRYQVTQFGKPVTLSCSQTLNHNVMYWYQQKSSQAPKLLFHYYDKDFNNEADTPDNFQSRRPNTSFCFLDIRSPGLGDTAMYLCATSRGVAGSYEQYFGPGTRLTVT.

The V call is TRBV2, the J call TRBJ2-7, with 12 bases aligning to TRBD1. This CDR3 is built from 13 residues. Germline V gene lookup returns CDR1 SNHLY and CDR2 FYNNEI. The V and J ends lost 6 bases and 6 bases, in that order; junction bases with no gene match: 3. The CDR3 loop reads CASRGTGGSEQYF. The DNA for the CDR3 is TGTGCCAGCAGGGGGACAGGGGGCTCCGAGCAGTACTTC.

Here the CDR3 reads CASSQTGGKETQYF. CDR3 nucleotides: TGTGCCAGCAGCCAGACAGGGGGCAAAGAGACCCAGTACTTC. This chain links TRBV7-9 with TRBJ2-5; TRBD1 matches at 10 bases. V lost 5 bases and J lost 3; bases outside the gene matches: 3. Germline assignment: CDR1 SEHNR and CDR2 FQNEAQ (reference sequence). This CDR3 has 14 residues.

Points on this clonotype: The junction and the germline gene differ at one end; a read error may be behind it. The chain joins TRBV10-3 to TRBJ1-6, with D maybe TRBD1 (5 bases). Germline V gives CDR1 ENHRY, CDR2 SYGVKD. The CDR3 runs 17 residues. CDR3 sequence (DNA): TGTGCCAGCAGTTATCTGCCGACCGGGACCGTAAATTCACCCCTCCACTTT. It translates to CASSYLPTGTVNSPLHF.

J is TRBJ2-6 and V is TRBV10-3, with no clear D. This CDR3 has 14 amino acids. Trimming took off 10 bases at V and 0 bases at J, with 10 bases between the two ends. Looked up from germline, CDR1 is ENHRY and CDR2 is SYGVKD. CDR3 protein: CATRLDSGANVLTF. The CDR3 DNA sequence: TGTGCCACGAGACTCGACTCTGGGGCCAACGTCCTGACTTTC.

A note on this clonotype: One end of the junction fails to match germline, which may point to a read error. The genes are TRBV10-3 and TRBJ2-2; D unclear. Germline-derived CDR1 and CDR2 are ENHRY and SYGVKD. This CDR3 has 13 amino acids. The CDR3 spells CAITQSNAGELFF. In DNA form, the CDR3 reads TGTGCCATCACCCAATCGAACGCCGGGGAGCTGTTTTTT.

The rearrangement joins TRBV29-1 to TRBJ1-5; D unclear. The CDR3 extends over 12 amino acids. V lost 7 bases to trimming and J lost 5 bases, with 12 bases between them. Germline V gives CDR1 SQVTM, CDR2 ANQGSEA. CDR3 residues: CSGSPVDQPQHF. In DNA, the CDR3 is TGCAGCGGTTCTCCGGTCGATCAGCCCCAGCATTTT. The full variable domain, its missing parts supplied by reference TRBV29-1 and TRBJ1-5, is SAVISQKPSRDICQRGTSLTIQCQVDSQVTMMFWYRQQPGQSLTLIATANQGSEATYESGFVIDKFPISRPNLTFSTLTVSNMSPEDSSIYLCSGSPVDQPQHFGDGTRLSIL.

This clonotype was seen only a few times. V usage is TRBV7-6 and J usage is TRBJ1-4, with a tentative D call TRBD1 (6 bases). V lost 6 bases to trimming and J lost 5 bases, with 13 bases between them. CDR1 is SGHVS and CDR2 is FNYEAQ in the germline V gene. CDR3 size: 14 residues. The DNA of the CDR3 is TGTGCCAGCAGTTACACAGGGTTCAATGAAAAACTGTTTTTT. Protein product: CASSYTGFNEKLFF.

DNA of the CDR3: TGCAGCGTTGATCTGCGGGGACTTACAGATACGCAGTATTTT. Protein sequence: CSVDLRGLTDTQYF. This rearrangement joins TRBV29-1 to TRBJ2-3; TRBD2 is a possible D gene (6 bases). The V end was cut by 3 bases, the J end by 3 bases, with 13 bases between. This CDR3 contains 14 residues. CDR1 and CDR2 from the germline V gene are SQVTM and ANQGSEA.

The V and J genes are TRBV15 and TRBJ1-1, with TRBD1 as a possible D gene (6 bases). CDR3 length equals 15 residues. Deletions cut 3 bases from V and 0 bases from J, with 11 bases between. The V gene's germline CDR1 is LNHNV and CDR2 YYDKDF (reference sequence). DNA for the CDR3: TGTGCCACCAGCAGTCAGACAGGCCTGAACACTGAAGCTTTCTTT. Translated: CATSSQTGLNTEAFF.

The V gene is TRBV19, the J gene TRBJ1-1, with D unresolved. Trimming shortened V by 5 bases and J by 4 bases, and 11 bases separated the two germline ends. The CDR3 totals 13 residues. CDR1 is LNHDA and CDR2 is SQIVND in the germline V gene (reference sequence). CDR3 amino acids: CASSSDISTEAFF. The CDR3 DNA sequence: TGTGCCAGTAGTTCTGACATCTCCACTGAAGCTTTCTTT.

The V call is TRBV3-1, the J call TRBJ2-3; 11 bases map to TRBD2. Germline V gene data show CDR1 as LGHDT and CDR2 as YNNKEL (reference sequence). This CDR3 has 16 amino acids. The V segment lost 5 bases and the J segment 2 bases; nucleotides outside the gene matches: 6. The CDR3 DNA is TGTGCCAGCAGCATGGGACTAGCGGTAGTCACAGATACGCAGTATTTT. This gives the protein CASSMGLAVVTDTQYF.

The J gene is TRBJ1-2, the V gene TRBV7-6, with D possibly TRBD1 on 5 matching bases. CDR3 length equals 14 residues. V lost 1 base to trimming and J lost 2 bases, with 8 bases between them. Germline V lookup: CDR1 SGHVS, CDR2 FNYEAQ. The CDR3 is CASSLGWGNYGYTF. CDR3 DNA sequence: TGTGCCAGCAGCTTAGGTTGGGGGAACTATGGCTACACCTTC.

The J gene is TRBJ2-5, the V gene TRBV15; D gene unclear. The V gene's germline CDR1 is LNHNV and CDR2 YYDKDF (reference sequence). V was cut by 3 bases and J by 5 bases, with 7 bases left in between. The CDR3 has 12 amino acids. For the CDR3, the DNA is TGTGCCACCAGCAGTGGTATTGAGACCCAGTACTTC. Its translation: CATSSGIETQYF.

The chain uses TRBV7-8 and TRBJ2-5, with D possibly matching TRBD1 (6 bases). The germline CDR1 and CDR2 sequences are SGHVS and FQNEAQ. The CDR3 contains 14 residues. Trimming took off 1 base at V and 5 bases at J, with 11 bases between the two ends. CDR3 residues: CASSLEGHRETQYF. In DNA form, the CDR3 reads TGTGCCAGCAGCTTAGAGGGACACAGGGAGACCCAGTACTTC.